Included here is one TCR beta chain sequence, with context. This sample was included in a study of blood T cell repertoires in COVID-19. Trimming took 1 base from V and 5 from J; bases not matched to a gene: 3. The CDR3 spans 14 residues. Germline CDR1 SGDLS, CDR2 YYNGEE. The data were produced by immunoSEQ multiplex PCR, yet TCRdb's version contains in-frame clones alone and is incomplete. The table lists about 45,000 clones, just under 70% of them singletons, with 6.2% in the top ten. The J gene is TRBJ2-3, the V gene TRBV9, with 8 bases aligning to TRBD1. The TCR sequence derives from an older man with acute or convalescent COVID-19. The sample consisted of peripheral blood. This chain's CDR3 is CASSVQGAGDTQYF. As DNA, the CDR3 is TGTGCCAGCAGCGTACAGGGGGCCGGAGATACGCAGTATTTT.